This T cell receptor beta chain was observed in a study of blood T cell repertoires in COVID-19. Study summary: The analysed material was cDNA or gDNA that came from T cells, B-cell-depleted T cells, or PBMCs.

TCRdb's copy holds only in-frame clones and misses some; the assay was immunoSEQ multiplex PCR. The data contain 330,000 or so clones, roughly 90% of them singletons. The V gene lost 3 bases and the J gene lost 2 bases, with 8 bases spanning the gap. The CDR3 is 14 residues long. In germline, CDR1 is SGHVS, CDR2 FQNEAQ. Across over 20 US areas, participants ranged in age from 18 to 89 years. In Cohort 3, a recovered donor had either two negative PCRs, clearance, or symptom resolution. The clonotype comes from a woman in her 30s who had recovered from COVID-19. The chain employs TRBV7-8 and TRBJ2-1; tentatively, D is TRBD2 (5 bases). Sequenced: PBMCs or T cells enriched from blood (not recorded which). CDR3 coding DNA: TGTGCCAGCAGCTTGTGGCGGGCCTACAATGAGCAGTTCTTC. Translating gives CASSLWRAYNEQFF.